A selection of T cell receptor beta chains follows, all from one sample in a study of cytomegalovirus exposure and HLA in healthy donors. TCRdb's table, derived via immunoSEQ multiplex PCR, lists solely in-frame clones and lacks some. The sample consists of some 91,000 clones, roughly 80% of them appearing once. Sequencing input: PBMCs. The source of these receptors is a man between 40 and 49 years old in good health and CMV-seropositive. CDR3s include the opening cysteine and the closing phenylalanine or tryptophan. A D gene is named only where the DNA matches it firmly. Only some rows state a clone size, as once, few, many or a class for expanded clones.

v_gene: TRBV6-1; j_gene: TRBJ2-7; abundance: -; d_gene: -; CDR3nt: TGTGCCAGCATGTCCCAGTACGAGCAGTACTTC; CDR3aa: CASMSQYEQYF
v_gene: TRBV5-1; j_gene: TRBJ2-3; abundance: -; d_gene: -; CDR3nt: TGCGCCAGCAGCTTGGCTAGGCCATCCACAGATACGCAGTATTTT; CDR3aa: CASSLARPSTDTQYF
v_gene: TRBV27; j_gene: TRBJ1-4; abundance: -; d_gene: -; CDR3nt: TGTGCCAGCAGTTCTAGGGGGAACCCTAATGAAAAACTGTTTTTT; CDR3aa: CASSSRGNPNEKLFF
v_gene: TRBV11-3; j_gene: TRBJ2-5; abundance: -; d_gene: TRBD2; CDR3nt: TGTGCCAGCAGCCCCAGCAGCGGGAGCCCTCAAGAGACCCAGTACTTC; CDR3aa: CASSPSSGSPQETQYF
v_gene: TRBV7-9; j_gene: TRBJ1-2; abundance: once; d_gene: TRBD1; CDR3nt: TGTGCCAGCAGCCGCGGGACAGGGAAGGAAGGCTACACCTTC; CDR3aa: CASSRGTGKEGYTF
v_gene: TRBV29-1; j_gene: TRBJ1-1; abundance: -; d_gene: -; CDR3nt: TGCAGCGTCCGGTGGGCACTCCCTATGAACACTGAAGCTTTCTTT; CDR3aa: CSVRWALPMNTEAFF
v_gene: TRBV10-2; j_gene: TRBJ1-1; abundance: -; d_gene: -; CDR3nt: TGCGCCAGCAGTGGCACTAGGATGAACACTGAAGCTTTCTTT; CDR3aa: CASSGTRMNTEAFF
v_gene: TRBV5-1; j_gene: TRBJ1-5; abundance: -; d_gene: -; CDR3nt: TGCGCCAGCAGCTCCTCGGGGTTAGGTCAGCCCCAGCATTTT; CDR3aa: CASSSSGLGQPQHF
v_gene: TRBV15; j_gene: TRBJ2-3; abundance: -; d_gene: -; CDR3nt: TGTGCCACCGCCCGCGGAGACACAGATACGCAGTATTTT; CDR3aa: CATARGDTDTQYF
v_gene: TRBV10-1; j_gene: TRBJ2-7; abundance: -; d_gene: TRBD1; CDR3nt: TGCGCCAGCAGTGATACCGGGACAGGGAGCGACGAGCAGTACTTC; CDR3aa: CASSDTGTGSDEQYF
v_gene: TRBV7-6; j_gene: TRBJ1-1; abundance: once; d_gene: TRBD1; CDR3nt: TGTGCCAGCAGCTTGGGGAATCAGACAGGGGAGAACACTGAAGCTTTCTTT; CDR3aa: CASSLGNQTGENTEAFF
v_gene: TRBV29-1; j_gene: TRBJ2-2; abundance: few; d_gene: -; CDR3nt: TGCAGCGTTGGCTCGGGGAACACCGGGGAGCTGTTTTTT; CDR3aa: CSVGSGNTGELFF
v_gene: TRBV27; j_gene: TRBJ2-1; abundance: -; d_gene: -; CDR3nt: TGTGCCAGCTCCCAGGGGTGGGATGAGCAGTTCTTC; CDR3aa: CASSQGWDEQFF
v_gene: TRBV9; j_gene: TRBJ2-3; abundance: -; d_gene: TRBD2; CDR3nt: TGTGCCAGCAGCGATGCTAGCGGAGCTAGCACAGATACGCAGTATTTT; CDR3aa: CASSDASGASTDTQYF
v_gene: TRBV28; j_gene: TRBJ2-1; abundance: once; d_gene: TRBD2; CDR3nt: TGTGCCACTAAGGGTAGGGTAGCGGGTTTATCCCTATCCTCCTACAATGAGCAGTTCTTC; CDR3aa: CATKGRVAGLSLSSYNEQFF
v_gene: TRBV11-3; j_gene: TRBJ2-1; abundance: -; d_gene: TRBD1; CDR3nt: TGTGCCAGCAGTCGTACCGACAGGGACCCCAATGAGCAGTTCTTC; CDR3aa: CASSRTDRDPNEQFF
v_gene: TRBV5-1; j_gene: TRBJ1-5; abundance: -; d_gene: TRBD1; CDR3nt: TGCGCCAGCAGCTACCACCGGGACAGGGGTGATCAGCCCCAGCATTTT; CDR3aa: CASSYHRDRGDQPQHF
v_gene: TRBV6-1; j_gene: TRBJ2-3; abundance: -; d_gene: -; CDR3nt: TGTGCCAGCAGCGACAGGTCCTCGCGCACAGATACGCAGTATTTT; CDR3aa: CASSDRSSRTDTQYF
v_gene: TRBV27; j_gene: TRBJ1-3; abundance: -; d_gene: -; CDR3nt: TGTGCCAGCAGTTTATACAGGGCGTCTGGAAACACCATATATTTT; CDR3aa: CASSLYRASGNTIYF
v_gene: TRBV7-2; j_gene: TRBJ2-1; abundance: -; d_gene: TRBD2; CDR3nt: TGTGCCAGCAGGACTGATAGCGGGGGCCTTTACAATGAGCAGTTCTTC; CDR3aa: CASRTDSGGLYNEQFF
v_gene: TRBV12-2; j_gene: TRBJ2-2; abundance: -; d_gene: -; CDR3nt: TGTGCAAGTCGCTCCCAGGATAGCGGGAATGATAACGGGGAGCTGTTTTTT; CDR3aa: CASRSQDSGNDNGELFF
v_gene: TRBV12-5; j_gene: TRBJ2-7; abundance: -; d_gene: -; CDR3nt: TGTGCTAGTGGTCTCTCTTTAATGAGGACAGACAATTCCTACGAGCAGTACTTC; CDR3aa: CASGLSLMRTDNSYEQYF
v_gene: TRBV4-3; j_gene: TRBJ2-7; abundance: few; d_gene: -; CDR3nt: TGCGCCAGCAGCCAAGTTCCGGGGTTGGGAGGCGAGCAGTACTTC; CDR3aa: CASSQVPGLGGEQYF
v_gene: TRBV28; j_gene: TRBJ2-1; abundance: -; d_gene: -; CDR3nt: TGTGCCAGCAAAGAGCGGAGCTCCTACAATGAGCAGTTCTTC; CDR3aa: CASKERSSYNEQFF
v_gene: TRBV18; j_gene: TRBJ2-2; abundance: few; d_gene: -; CDR3nt: TGTGCCAGCTCACCGCCCAAAACAGGGAACACCGGGGAGCTGTTTTTT; CDR3aa: CASSPPKTGNTGELFF
v_gene: TRBV5-1; j_gene: TRBJ2-1; abundance: -; d_gene: -; CDR3nt: TGCGCCAGCAGCTTGGGGGGAGCCAACAATGAGCAGTTCTTC; CDR3aa: CASSLGGANNEQFF